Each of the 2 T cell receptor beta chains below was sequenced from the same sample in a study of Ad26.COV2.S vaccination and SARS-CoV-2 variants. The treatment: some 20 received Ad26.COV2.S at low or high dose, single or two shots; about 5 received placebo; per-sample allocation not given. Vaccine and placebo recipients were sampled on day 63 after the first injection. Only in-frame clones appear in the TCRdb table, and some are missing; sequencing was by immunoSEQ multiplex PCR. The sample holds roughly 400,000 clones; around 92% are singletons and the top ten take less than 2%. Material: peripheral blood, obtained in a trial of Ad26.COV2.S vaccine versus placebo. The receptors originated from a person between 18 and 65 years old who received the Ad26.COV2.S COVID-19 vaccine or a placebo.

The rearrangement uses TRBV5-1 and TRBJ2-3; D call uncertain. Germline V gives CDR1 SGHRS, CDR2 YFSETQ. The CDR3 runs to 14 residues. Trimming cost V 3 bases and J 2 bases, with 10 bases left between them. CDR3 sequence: CASSWSGYTDTQYF. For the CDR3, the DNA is TGCGCCAGCAGCTGGTCTGGTTACACAGATACGCAGTATTTT.

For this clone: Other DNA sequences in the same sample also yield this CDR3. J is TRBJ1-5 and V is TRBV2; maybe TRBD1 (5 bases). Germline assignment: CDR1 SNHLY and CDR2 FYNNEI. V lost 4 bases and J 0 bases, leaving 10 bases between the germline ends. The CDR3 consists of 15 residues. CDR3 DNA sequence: TGTGCCAGCAGTGGAGACAGCCTTAGCAATCAGCCCCAGCATTTT. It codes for CASSGDSLSNQPQHF.